This T cell receptor beta chain was sequenced in a study of blood T cells in healthy people across ages. General observations from the study: Naive CD4+ cells and diversity were both higher in long-lived donors than in aged donors.

This CDR3 comprises 15 residues. Trimming left V 2 bases short and J 4 bases short, with 12 bases between. CDR1 SGHTA and CDR2 FQGTGA come from the germline V gene. This clonotype was counted a few times. What it binds is unknown. Together with a sample-barcoded 5' primer, a J-beta primer mix was included in a second PCR lasting about 7 to 11 cycles. A single record per CDR3 protein comes from TCRdb applying MiXCR to the 5' RACE reads. The sample contains around 1,000,000 distinct CDR3 sequences, 20% to 25% of which appear only once. These data also formed part of another study, on T cells of mothers and their children.

The rearrangement links TRBV7-3 to TRBJ2-1; possibly TRBD1 for D (5 bases). This clonotype originated in a girl aged 2 to 9 in good health. Source material: blood. The CDR3 reads CASSLVQGHYNEQFF. In nucleotides, the CDR3 is TGTGCCAGCAGCTTAGTTCAGGGTCATTACAATGAGCAGTTCTTC.